The 5 T cell receptor beta chains given below trace back to one sample, sequenced in a study of T cell repertoires in cytomegalovirus infection. MiXCR, run by TCRdb on the reads, gives a single entry per CDR3 protein. Altogether fewer than 200,000 distinct CDR3 sequences are present, 8.5% to 10% being singletons, with the ten largest covering approximately 4.3%. The sequenced sample was PBMCs. The receptors were sampled from a human donor in good health (CMV status not recorded). Some clones in this sample may be carry-over from other donors' samples.

This clonotype was recorded a few times. The chain uses TRBV28 and TRBJ1-2; D gene unclear. Germline assignment: CDR1 MDHEN and CDR2 SYDVKM. The V end lost 7 bases, the J end lost 8 bases, and 11 bases lay between the germline ends. The CDR3 length is 11 residues. The CDR3: CASTVLGGYTF. In nucleotides, the CDR3 is TGTGCCAGCACCGTTCTGGGGGGCTACACCTTC.

In this sample, this clonotype turned up many times. The chain recombines TRBV24-1 with TRBJ2-3; unclear D gene. Germline CDR1 reads KGHDR; CDR2 reads SFDVKD. The V and J ends lost 9 bases and 5 bases respectively, with 8 bases between them. The CDR3 sequence is 11 residues long. CDR3 protein: CATGSGDTQYF. The CDR3, as DNA: TGTGCCACCGGCTCCGGAGATACGCAGTATTTT.

This clonotype was observed a handful of times. This chain connects TRBV18 to TRBJ2-7; 13 bases match TRBD2. CDR3 length equals 15 residues. V shed 3 bases and J 2 bases; nucleotides not matched to a gene: 1. Germline-derived CDR1 and CDR2 are KGHSH and LQKENI. The CDR3 protein is CASSPGLAGTYEQYF. In DNA, the CDR3 is TGTGCCAGCTCACCGGGACTAGCGGGGACCTACGAGCAGTACTTC.

The rearrangement joins TRBV14 to TRBJ1-6; perhaps TRBD1 as D (6 bases). The germline V gene has CDR1 SGHDN and CDR2 FVKESK. This CDR3 is 14 amino acids long. Trimming pared 6 bases from V and 7 bases from J, leaving 13 bases between. The CDR3 DNA reads TGTGCCAGCAGTCTTACAGGGCGGAATTCACCCCTCCACTTT. This sequence encodes CASSLTGRNSPLHF.

The sample holds a few counts of this clonotype. The chain combines TRBV9 with TRBJ1-2; 11 positions agree with TRBD1. Losses at the gene ends were 0 bases for V and 6 bases for J; bases not matched to a gene: 7. The CDR3 is made up of 16 amino acids. The germline CDR1 and CDR2 sequences are SGDLS and YYNGEE. This chain's CDR3 is CASSVEGQGGRDGYTF. The CDR3 nucleotides are TGTGCCAGCAGCGTAGAGGGACAGGGGGGACGTGATGGCTACACCTTC.